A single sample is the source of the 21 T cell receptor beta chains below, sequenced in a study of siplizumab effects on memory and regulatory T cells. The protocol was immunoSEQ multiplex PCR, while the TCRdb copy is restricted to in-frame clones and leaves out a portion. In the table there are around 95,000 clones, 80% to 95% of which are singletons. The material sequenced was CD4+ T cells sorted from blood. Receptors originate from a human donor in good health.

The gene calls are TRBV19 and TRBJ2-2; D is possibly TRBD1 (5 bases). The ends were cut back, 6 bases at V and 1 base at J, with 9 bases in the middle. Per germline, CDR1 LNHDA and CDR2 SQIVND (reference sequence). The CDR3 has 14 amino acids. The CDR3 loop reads CASRGHMNTGELFF. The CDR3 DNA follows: TGTGCCAGTAGAGGACACATGAACACCGGGGAGCTGTTTTTT.

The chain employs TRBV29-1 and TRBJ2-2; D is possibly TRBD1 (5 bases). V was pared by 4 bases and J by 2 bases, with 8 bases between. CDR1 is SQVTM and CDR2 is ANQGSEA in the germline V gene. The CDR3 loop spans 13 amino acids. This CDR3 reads CSVVQVNTGELFF. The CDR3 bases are TGCAGCGTTGTACAGGTCAACACCGGGGAGCTGTTTTTT.

CDR3 sequence: CSVLDRASIIIQYF. CDR3 DNA: TGCAGCGTGCTGGACAGGGCGTCGATTATCATTCAGTACTTC. The rearrangement links TRBV29-1 to TRBJ2-4, with 8 bases aligning to TRBD1. Trimming at V came to 6 bases and at J to 9 bases, leaving 13 bases not matched to a gene. The CDR3 extends over 14 amino acids. Germline CDR1 and CDR2: SQVTM and ANQGSEA.

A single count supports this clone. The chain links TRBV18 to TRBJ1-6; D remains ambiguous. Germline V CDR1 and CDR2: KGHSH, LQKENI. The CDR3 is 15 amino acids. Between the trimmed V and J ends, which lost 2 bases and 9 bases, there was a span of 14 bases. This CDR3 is CASSPSLLEGSPLHF. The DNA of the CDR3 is TGTGCCAGCTCACCAAGTCTCCTCGAGGGTTCACCCCTCCACTTT. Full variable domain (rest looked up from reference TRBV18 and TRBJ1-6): NAGVMQNPRHLVRRRGQEARLRCSPMKGHSHVYWYRQLPEEGLKFMVYLQKENIIDESGMPKERFSAEFPKEGPSILRIQQVVRGDSAAYFCASSPSLLEGSPLHFGNGTRLTVT.

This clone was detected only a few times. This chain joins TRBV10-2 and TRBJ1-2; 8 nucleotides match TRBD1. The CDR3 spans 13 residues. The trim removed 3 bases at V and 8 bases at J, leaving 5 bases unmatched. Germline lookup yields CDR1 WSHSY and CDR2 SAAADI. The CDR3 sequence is CASSDYRGEGYTF. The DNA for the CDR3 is TGCGCCAGCAGTGACTACAGGGGGGAGGGCTACACCTTC.

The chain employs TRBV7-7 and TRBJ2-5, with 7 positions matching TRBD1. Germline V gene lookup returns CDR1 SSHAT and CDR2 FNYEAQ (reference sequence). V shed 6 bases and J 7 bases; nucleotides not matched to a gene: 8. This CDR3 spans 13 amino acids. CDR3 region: CASRTDRAGTQYF. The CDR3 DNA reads TGTGCCAGCAGAACTGACAGGGCCGGGACCCAGTACTTC. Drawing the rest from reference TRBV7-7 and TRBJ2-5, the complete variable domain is GAGVSQSPRYKVTKRGQDVTLRCDPISSHATLYWYQQALGQGPEFLTYFNYEAQPDKSGLPSDRFSAERPEGSISTLTIQRTEQRDSAMYRCASRTDRAGTQYFGPGTRLLVL.

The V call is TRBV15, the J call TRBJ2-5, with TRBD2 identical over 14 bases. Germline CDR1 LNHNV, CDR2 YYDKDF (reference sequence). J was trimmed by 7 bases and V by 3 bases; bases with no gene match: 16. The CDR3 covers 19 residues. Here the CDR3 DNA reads TGTGCCACCAGCAGGCCGGGACTAGCGGGGGCCGATGGGGATGTGACCCAGTACTTC. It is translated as CATSRPGLAGADGDVTQYF.

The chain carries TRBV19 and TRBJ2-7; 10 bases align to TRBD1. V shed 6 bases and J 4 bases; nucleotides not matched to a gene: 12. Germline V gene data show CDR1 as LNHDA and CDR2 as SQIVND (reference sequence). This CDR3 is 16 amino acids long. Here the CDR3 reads CASSFTGTGEKYEQYF. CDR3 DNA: TGTGCCAGTAGCTTTACAGGGACAGGGGAAAAGTACGAGCAGTACTTC. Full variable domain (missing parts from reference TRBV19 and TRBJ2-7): DGGITQSPKYLFRKEGQNVTLSCEQNLNHDAMYWYRQDPGQGLRLIYYSQIVNDFQKGDIAEGYSVSREKKESFPLTVTSAQKNPTAFYLCASSFTGTGEKYEQYFGPGTRLTVT.

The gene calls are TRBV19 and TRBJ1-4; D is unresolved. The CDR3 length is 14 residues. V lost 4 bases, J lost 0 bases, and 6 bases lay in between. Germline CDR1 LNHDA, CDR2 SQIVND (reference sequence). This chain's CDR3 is CASSRWTTNEKLFF. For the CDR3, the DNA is TGTGCCAGTAGTAGGTGGACAACTAATGAAAAACTGTTTTTT.

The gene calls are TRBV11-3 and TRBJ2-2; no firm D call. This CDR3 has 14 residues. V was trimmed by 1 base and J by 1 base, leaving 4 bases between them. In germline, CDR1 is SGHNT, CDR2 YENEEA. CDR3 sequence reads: CASSLGGNTGELFF. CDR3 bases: TGTGCCAGCAGCTTAGGAGGGAACACCGGGGAGCTGTTTTTT.

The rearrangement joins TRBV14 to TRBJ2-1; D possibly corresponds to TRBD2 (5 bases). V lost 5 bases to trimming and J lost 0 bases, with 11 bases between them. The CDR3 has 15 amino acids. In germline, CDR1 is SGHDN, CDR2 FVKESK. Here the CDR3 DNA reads TGTGCCAGCAGCACCACTAGACACTCCTACAATGAGCAGTTCTTC. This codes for CASSTTRHSYNEQFF. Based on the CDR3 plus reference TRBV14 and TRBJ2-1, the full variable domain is EAGVTQFPSHSVIEKGQTVTLRCDPISGHDNLYWYRRVMGKEIKFLLHFVKESKQDESGMPNNRFLAERTGGTYSTLKVQPAELEDSGVYFCASSTTRHSYNEQFFGPGTRLTVL.

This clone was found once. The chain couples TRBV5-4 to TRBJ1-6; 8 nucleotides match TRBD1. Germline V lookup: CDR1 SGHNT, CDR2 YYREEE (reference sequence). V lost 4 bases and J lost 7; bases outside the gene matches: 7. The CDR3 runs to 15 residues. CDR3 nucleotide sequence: TGTGCCAGCAGCCTATGGACAGGGAACAATTCACCCCTCCACTTT. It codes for CASSLWTGNNSPLHF.

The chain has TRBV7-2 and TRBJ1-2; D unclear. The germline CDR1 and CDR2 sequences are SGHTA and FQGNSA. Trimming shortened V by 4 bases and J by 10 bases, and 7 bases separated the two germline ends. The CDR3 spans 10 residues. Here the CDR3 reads CASSSMDYTF. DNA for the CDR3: TGTGCCAGCAGCTCTATGGACTACACCTTC.

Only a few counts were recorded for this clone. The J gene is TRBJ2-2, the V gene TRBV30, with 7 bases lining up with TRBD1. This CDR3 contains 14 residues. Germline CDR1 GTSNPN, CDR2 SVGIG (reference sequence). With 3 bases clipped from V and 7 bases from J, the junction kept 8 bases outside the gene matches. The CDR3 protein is CAWRGTDWIGELFF. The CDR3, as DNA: TGTGCCTGGAGGGGGACAGATTGGATCGGGGAGCTGTTTTTT. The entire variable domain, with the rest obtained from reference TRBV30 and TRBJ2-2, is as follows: SQTIHQWPATLVQPVGSPLSLECTVEGTSNPNLYWYRQAAGRGLQLLFYSVGIGQISSEVPQNLSASRPQDRQFILSSKKLLLSDSGFYLCAWRGTDWIGELFFGEGSRLTVL.

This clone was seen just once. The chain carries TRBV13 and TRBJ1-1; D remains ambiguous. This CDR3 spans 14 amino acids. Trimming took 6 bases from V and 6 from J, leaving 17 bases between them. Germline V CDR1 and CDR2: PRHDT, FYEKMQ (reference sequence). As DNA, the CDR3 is TGTGCCAGCAGTTACTATGGCAGGATCTCTGAAGCTTTCTTT. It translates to CASSYYGRISEAFF.

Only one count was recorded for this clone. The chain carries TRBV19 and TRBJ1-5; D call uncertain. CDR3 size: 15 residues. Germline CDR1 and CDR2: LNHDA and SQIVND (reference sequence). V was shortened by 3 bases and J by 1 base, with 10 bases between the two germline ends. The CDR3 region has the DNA TGTGCCAGTAGTATCCCCGCAAAGAGCAATCAGCCCCAGCATTTT. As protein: CASSIPAKSNQPQHF.

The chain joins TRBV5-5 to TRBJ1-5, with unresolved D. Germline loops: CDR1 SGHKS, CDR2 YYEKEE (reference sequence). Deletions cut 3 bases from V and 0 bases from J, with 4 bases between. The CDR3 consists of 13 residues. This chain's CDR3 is CASSWDSNQPQHF. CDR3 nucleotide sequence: TGTGCCAGCAGCTGGGATAGCAATCAGCCCCAGCATTTT.

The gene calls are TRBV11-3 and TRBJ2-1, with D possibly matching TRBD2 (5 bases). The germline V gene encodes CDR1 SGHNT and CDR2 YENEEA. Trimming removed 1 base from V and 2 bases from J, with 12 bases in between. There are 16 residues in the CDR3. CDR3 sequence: CASSLGRWATYNEQFF. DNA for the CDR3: TGTGCCAGCAGCTTAGGGAGGTGGGCTACCTACAATGAGCAGTTCTTC.

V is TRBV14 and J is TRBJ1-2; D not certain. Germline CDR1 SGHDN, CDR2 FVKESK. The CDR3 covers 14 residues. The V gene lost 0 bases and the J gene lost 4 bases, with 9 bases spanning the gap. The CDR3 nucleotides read TGTGCCAGCAGCCAAGAGTGGCAGGTCTATGGCTACACCTTC. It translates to CASSQEWQVYGYTF.

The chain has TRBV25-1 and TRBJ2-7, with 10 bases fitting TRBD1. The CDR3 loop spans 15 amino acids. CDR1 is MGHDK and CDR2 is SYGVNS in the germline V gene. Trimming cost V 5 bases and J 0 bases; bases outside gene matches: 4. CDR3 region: CASSSDRGPSYEQYF. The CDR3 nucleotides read TGTGCCAGCAGTTCCGACAGGGGGCCCTCCTACGAGCAGTACTTC.

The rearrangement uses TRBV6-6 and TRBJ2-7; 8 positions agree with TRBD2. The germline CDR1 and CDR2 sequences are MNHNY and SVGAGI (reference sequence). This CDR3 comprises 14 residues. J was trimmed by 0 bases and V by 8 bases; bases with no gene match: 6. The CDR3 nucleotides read TGTGCCAGCGAACGGGAGGGGGGCTCCTACGAGCAGTACTTC. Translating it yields CASEREGGSYEQYF.